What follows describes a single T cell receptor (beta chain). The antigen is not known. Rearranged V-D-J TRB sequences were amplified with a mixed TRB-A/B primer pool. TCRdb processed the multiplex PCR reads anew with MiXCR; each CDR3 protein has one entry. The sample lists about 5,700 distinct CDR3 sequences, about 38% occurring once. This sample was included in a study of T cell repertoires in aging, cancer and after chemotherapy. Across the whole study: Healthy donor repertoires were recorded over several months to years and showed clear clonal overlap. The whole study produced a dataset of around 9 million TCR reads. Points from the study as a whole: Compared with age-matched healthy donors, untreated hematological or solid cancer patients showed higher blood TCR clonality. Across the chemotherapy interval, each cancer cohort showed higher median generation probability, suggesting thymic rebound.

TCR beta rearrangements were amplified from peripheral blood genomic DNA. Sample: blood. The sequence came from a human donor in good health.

DNA for the CDR3: TGTGCCAGCAGTTACCCGGGGGCTGCGGGGGGCCTCTACAATGAGCAGTTCTTC. It codes for CASSYPGAAGGLYNEQFF. The chain employs TRBV6-2 or TRBV6-3 and TRBJ2-1; TRBD2 agrees at 8 bases. Germline loops: CDR1 MNHEY, CDR2 SVGEGT. The CDR3 is 18 amino acids. J was trimmed by 3 bases and V by 2 bases; bases with no gene match: 12.